This T cell receptor beta chain was sequenced during a study of cytomegalovirus exposure and HLA in healthy donors. Findings of the study overall: Accurate prediction of most subjects' HLA-A and HLA-B alleles from TCR beta sequences was reported. HLA alleles were associated with around 17,000 TCR beta sequences in a later analysis at 0.05 false discovery rate.

V gave up 4 bases and J gave up 0 bases; unmatched junction bases: 7. Per germline, CDR1 MNHEY and CDR2 SMNVEV (reference sequence). The CDR3 length is 16 residues. Note on this clone: Its antigen is currently unknown.

The study ran its PCR with 60 Vbeta and 13 Jbeta primers. Some clones are missing from TCRdb's copy, which holds only in-frame ones; the method was immunoSEQ multiplex PCR. Its clone listing holds 90,000 to 100,000 clones. Material for sequencing was PBMCs. The rearrangement uses TRBV27 and TRBJ2-3; 7 nucleotides agree with TRBD2. The sequence was obtained from a woman aged 25 to 45 in good health and CMV-seronegative. In DNA form, the CDR3 reads TGTGCCAGCAGTTCGAGCGGGGCCACTAGCACAGATACGCAGTATTTT. Its protein product is CASSSSGATSTDTQYF.